The clone carrying this TCR beta chain is a singleton in its sample. What it binds is unknown. The PCR contained 60 Vbeta and 13 Jbeta primers. Produced via immunoSEQ multiplex PCR; TCRdb's table is partial and in-frame only. The sample records around 130,000 clones, around 70% being singletons. V gave up 3 bases and J gave up 2 bases; unmatched junction bases: 10. The germline CDR1 and CDR2 sequences are MNHNS and SASEGT. CDR3 length: 17 amino acids. This entry belongs to a study of cytomegalovirus exposure and HLA in healthy donors. Study-wide context: Most donors, 81% of several hundred genotyped, fell in the Caucasian-associated ancestry cluster.

General study results and limits: Rarity characterized most TCR sequences, yet some public TCRs appeared in many donors. Differences between HLA loci emerged in a later analysis of TCR association rates, with DRB1 most and HLA-C fewest.

Sequencing input: PBMCs. This chain links TRBV6-1 with TRBJ1-3, with 7 bases lining up with TRBD1. The TCR comes from a man aged 25 to 40 in good health and CMV-seropositive. In DNA form, the CDR3 reads TGTGCCAGCAGTGATAGACAGGGATCTCTTGCTGGAAACACCATATATTTT. This translates into CASSDRQGSLAGNTIYF.